This T cell receptor (beta chain) was sequenced for a study of cytomegalovirus exposure and HLA in healthy donors. Study-level findings and limits: When presence/absence was analysed, sequencing depth was taken to be roughly uniform across donors. Reportedly, HLA-A and HLA-B alleles of most subjects were accurately predicted from TCR beta. The authors listed 150 to 200 TCR beta chains as cytomegalovirus-associated. V- and J-gene trimming in TCR beta was tied to a missense DCLRE1C variant by an analysis performed later.

This CDR3 has 14 amino acids. From germline, CDR1 is SGHAT and CDR2 FQNNGV. V shed 5 bases and J shed 7 bases, with 14 bases lying between them. Concerning this clone: Its antigen remains unidentified.

This PCR relied on a set of 60 Vbeta primers and 13 Jbeta primers. Measured with immunoSEQ multiplex PCR; TCRdb has only the in-frame clones, and not every one. The sample shows under 150,000 clones, roughly 62% of them seen only once. The sequence was obtained from a man between 60 and 75 years old in good health and CMV-seronegative. Sequencing input: PBMCs. This sequence joins TRBV11-2 and TRBJ2-2, with a weak D call TRBD2 (6 bases). CDR3 in DNA: TGTGCCAGCAGCCTTTCTAGCGAAGGCGGGGAGCTGTTTTTT. It yields the protein CASSLSSEGGELFF.